One sample yielded the 20 T cell receptor beta chains listed below, sequenced in a study of radiotherapy plus CTLA-4 blockade in lung cancer. Method: immunoSEQ multiplex PCR; TCRdb's copy keeps in-frame clones and lacks some. The table includes 65,000 to 85,000 clones, over 65% detected once. The sequences come from peripheral blood, collected from a patient treated with radiotherapy plus ipilimumab. The receptors derive from a human donor with non-small cell lung cancer whose response to radiotherapy plus ipilimumab could not be evaluated.

This chain connects TRBV5-1 to TRBJ2-3; possibly TRBD1 for D (5 bases). The CDR3 runs to 15 residues. Looked up from germline, CDR1 is SGHRS and CDR2 is YFSETQ. V shed 0 bases and J shed 4 bases, with 12 bases lying between them. The CDR3 DNA is TGCGCCAGCAGCTTGGAAGGCAGGGCCGCAGATACGCAGTATTTT. Translated, it gives CASSLEGRAADTQYF.

V is TRBV6-6 and J is TRBJ2-5; D gene ambiguous. With 5 bases removed from V and 1 base from J, the gap between germline ends came to 2 bases. The CDR3 spans 11 residues. Germline CDR1 and CDR2: MNHNY and SVGAGI (reference sequence). CDR3 region: CASSLQETQYF. CDR3 DNA sequence: TGTGCCAGCAGTCTCCAAGAGACCCAGTACTTC.

In the case of this clone: Other DNA variants within this sample encode the same CDR3. This chain uses TRBV7-3 with TRBJ2-2; 8 bases match TRBD2. Germline V gene lookup returns CDR1 SGHTA and CDR2 FQGTGA. This CDR3 spans 15 amino acids. V lost 5 bases, J lost 1 base, and 3 bases stayed unmatched. The CDR3 DNA sequence: TGTGCCAGCAGCCTTACTAGCGGGAACACCGGGGAGCTGTTTTTT. This translates into CASSLTSGNTGELFF.

The DNA for the CDR3 is TGTGCCAGCTCACCACCGAGGAGCACAGATACGCAGTATTTT. This codes for CASSPPRSTDTQYF. This chain links TRBV18 with TRBJ2-3; D is unresolved. The V gene lost 0 bases and the J gene lost 0 bases, with 4 bases spanning the gap. The CDR3 totals 14 residues. The germline gives CDR1 KGHSH, CDR2 LQKENI.

The genes are TRBV27 and TRBJ2-2; D perhaps matches TRBD1 (6 bases). This CDR3 is 13 amino acids long. Trimming pared 6 bases from V and 3 bases from J, leaving 8 bases between. Germline CDR1 and CDR2: MNHEY and SMNVEV (reference sequence). The CDR3 nucleotides are TGTGCCAGCAGAGACAGGTACACCGGGGAGCTGTTTTTT. Translation: CASRDRYTGELFF.

This clone was detected only a few times. The rearrangement links TRBV2 to TRBJ2-3; 7 bases are shared with TRBD1. The CDR3 length is 15 residues. After removal of 4 bases from V and 2 bases from J, the junction contained 6 bases not matched to a gene. The V gene's germline CDR1 is SNHLY and CDR2 FYNNEI. The chain's CDR3 is CASSGQGSNTDTQYF. CDR3 bases: TGTGCCAGCAGTGGACAGGGATCTAACACAGATACGCAGTATTTT. The full variable domain, completed using reference TRBV2 and TRBJ2-3, is EPEVTQTPSHQVTQMGQEVILRCVPISNHLYFYWYRQILGQKVEFLVSFYNNEISEKSEIFDDQFSVERPDGSNFTLKIRSTKLEDSAMYFCASSGQGSNTDTQYFGPGTRLTVL.

The genes are TRBV4-1 and TRBJ2-2; TRBD1 agrees at 8 bases. The CDR3 is 17 amino acids. The germline V gene has CDR1 MGHRA and CDR2 YSYEKL. V was clipped by 4 bases and J by 1 base; unmatched bases: 8. CDR3 in DNA: TGCGCCAGCAGCCCCGCTGGCGGGACAGGGAACACCGGGGAGCTGTTTTTT. It is translated as CASSPAGGTGNTGELFF.

This clone was detected a few times. The chain carries TRBV18 and TRBJ2-5; tentative D call: TRBD1 (5 bases). The length of the CDR3 is 14 residues. Germline CDR1 is KGHSH and CDR2 is LQKENI. With 4 bases removed from V and 0 bases from J, the gap between germline ends came to 9 bases. The CDR3 spells CASSRDRNQETQYF. The CDR3 bases are TGTGCCAGCTCACGCGACAGAAACCAAGAGACCCAGTACTTC.

This clone came up a few times. The V call is TRBV7-9, the J call TRBJ2-1; 7 nucleotides align to TRBD2. The junction had 2 bases not matched to a gene; V was cut back by 1 base and J by 8 bases. CDR1 is SEHNR, CDR2 FQNEAQ, per germline (reference sequence). There are 13 residues in the CDR3. CDR3 in DNA: TGTGCCAGCAGCTTAGGGACTAGGGATGAGCAGTTCTTC. Translating it yields CASSLGTRDEQFF.

The chain recombines TRBV13 with TRBJ2-1, with 9 bases identical to TRBD2. There are 14 residues in the CDR3. V lost 6 bases, J lost 6 bases, and 6 bases stayed unmatched. Germline V CDR1 and CDR2: PRHDT, FYEKMQ (reference sequence). The CDR3: CASRRGTSSNEQFF. Here the CDR3 DNA reads TGTGCCAGCAGGAGAGGGACTAGCTCCAATGAGCAGTTCTTC.

A note on this clone: Other DNA sequences within the sample encode an identical CDR3. The chain uses TRBV6-6 and TRBJ2-7, with TRBD2 identical over 7 bases. Germline loops: CDR1 MNHNY, CDR2 SVGAGI (reference sequence). The CDR3 consists of 14 residues. The V and J ends lost 0 bases and 2 bases, in that order; junction bases with no gene match: 1. The DNA of the CDR3 is TGTGCCAGCAGTTACTCGGGAGGGACCTACGAGCAGTACTTC. As protein: CASSYSGGTYEQYF.

This clone was observed a single time. The rearrangement links TRBV4-3 to TRBJ2-4; TRBD2 matches at 12 bases. Looked up from germline, CDR1 is LGHNA and CDR2 is YSLEER. V was pared by 2 bases and J by 0 bases, with 8 bases of the junction left unmatched. The CDR3 consists of 19 residues. The CDR3 nucleotides read TGCGCCAGCAGCCAAAAACTAGCGGGGGGCCTACTAGCCAAAAACATTCAGTACTTC. Protein product: CASSQKLAGGLLAKNIQYF.

By frequency in the sample, this clone is medium-sized (0.01 to 0.1%). This sequence joins TRBV19 and TRBJ2-7, with 7 bases identical to TRBD1. The CDR3 consists of 15 residues. V trimming: 1 base; J trimming: 3 bases; junction bases outside the gene matches: 6. Germline lookup yields CDR1 LNHDA and CDR2 SQIVND (reference sequence). The CDR3 nucleotides are TGTGCCAGTAGTATAGGAGGGGCAGGGGGCTACGAGCAGTACTTC. Translating it yields CASSIGGAGGYEQYF.

The V gene is TRBV2, the J gene TRBJ2-7, with D maybe TRBD1 (6 bases). V lost 4 bases and J 3 bases, leaving 7 bases between the germline ends. Germline-derived CDR1 and CDR2 are SNHLY and FYNNEI. CDR3 length: 12 amino acids. DNA for the CDR3: TGTGCCAGCAGTGGGACAGTCTACGAGCAGTACTTC. Translating it yields CASSGTVYEQYF.

The chain combines TRBV5-1 with TRBJ2-3; 13 positions agree with TRBD2. V trimming: 5 bases; J trimming: 4 bases; junction bases outside the gene matches: 1. Looked up from germline, CDR1 is SGHRS and CDR2 is YFSETQ. This CDR3 spans 14 amino acids. CDR3 in DNA: TGCGCCAGCAGGACTAGCGGGGGGTCAGATACGCAGTATTTT. Its translation: CASRTSGGSDTQYF.

This clone was observed a few times. The gene calls are TRBV6-4 and TRBJ2-3, with TRBD1 identical over 9 bases. The CDR3 spans 17 residues. Germline V CDR1 and CDR2: MRHNA, SNTAGT. Unmatched junction bases numbered 6, after V lost 0 bases and J lost 2 bases. The CDR3 region is CASSDSGDREITDTQYF. CDR3 DNA sequence: TGTGCCAGCAGTGACTCGGGGGACAGGGAAATCACAGATACGCAGTATTTT.

A few counts support this clone. This chain links TRBV10-2 with TRBJ1-3, with no clear D. This CDR3 contains 13 residues. V lost 5 bases and J 4 bases, leaving 9 bases between the germline ends. The germline CDR1 and CDR2 sequences are WSHSY and SAAADI. The CDR3 protein is CASSFVGGNTIYF. For the CDR3, the DNA is TGCGCCAGCAGTTTTGTCGGGGGAAACACCATATATTTT.

The chain joins TRBV2 to TRBJ1-2, with D tentatively TRBD1 (6 bases). The CDR3 totals 14 residues. The ends were cut back, 4 bases at V and 8 bases at J, with 17 bases in the middle. From germline, CDR1 is SNHLY and CDR2 FYNNEI. CDR3 DNA: TGTGCCAGCAGTGCCCAGGGGTTCGTCGGCGGCTACACCTTC. Translated: CASSAQGFVGGYTF.

The chain combines TRBV4-1 with TRBJ1-5, with 7 positions matching TRBD1. Germline-derived CDR1 and CDR2 are MGHRA and YSYEKL. This CDR3 region has 15 residues. The V segment lost 4 bases and the J segment 5 bases; nucleotides outside the gene matches: 8. The CDR3 loop is CASSRQGSDDQPQHF. Written as DNA, the CDR3 is TGCGCCAGCAGCCGACAGGGTTCGGATGATCAGCCCCAGCATTTT.

The chain has TRBV9 and TRBJ2-7; D call uncertain. Looked up from germline, CDR1 is SGDLS and CDR2 is YYNGEE. Between the trimmed V and J ends, which lost 3 bases and 3 bases, there was a span of 13 bases. This CDR3 contains 14 residues. The CDR3 DNA is TGTGCCAGCAGCGCCTACTCCTCTAGCTACGAGCAGTACTTC. Amino acid sequence: CASSAYSSSYEQYF.